One TCR beta chain is described in this entry. Seattle enrolled patients during active infection and tracked them longitudinally. Repertoires were generated with immunoSEQ multiplex PCR, while TCRdb's copy carries only in-frame clones and drops some. This sample has more than 150,000 clones, with around 81% found just once. The sample originates from a study of blood T cell repertoires in COVID-19. As for the study in general: The United States, Italy and Spain supplied acute and convalescent COVID-19 samples. PBMCs, B-cell-depleted T cells, or T cells were the source of the cDNA or gDNA that made up the material.

The CDR3 runs to 14 residues. V was trimmed by 1 base and J by 0 bases, leaving 7 bases between them. CDR1 SGHTA and CDR2 FQGNSA come from the germline V gene. V usage is TRBV7-2 and J usage is TRBJ2-7, with no clear D. This sequence originates from a woman older than 75 with COVID-19, enrolled during active disease. Sequenced sample: peripheral blood. The CDR3 region has the DNA TGTGCCAGCAGCTTAGTGTGGAGCTCCTACGAGCAGTACTTC. It is translated as CASSLVWSSYEQYF. Full variable domain (missing parts from reference TRBV7-2 and TRBJ2-7): GAGVSQSPSNKVTEKGKDVELRCDPISGHTALYWYRQSLGQGLEFLIYFQGNSAPDKSGLPSDRFSAERTGGSVSTLTIQRTQQEDSAVYLCASSLVWSSYEQYFGPGTRLTVT.